Each of the 29 T cell receptor beta chains below was sequenced from the same sample in a study of blood T cell repertoires in COVID-19. TCRdb's table, derived via immunoSEQ multiplex PCR, lists solely in-frame clones and lacks some. The table has about 28,000 clones, around 90% seen once; the top ten hold around 5.4%. Sequenced material: peripheral blood. The receptors originated from a man in his sixties with active COVID-19.

The rearrangement joins TRBV6-6 to TRBJ1-4; 10 bases agree with TRBD1. Germline V gene sequence: CDR1 MNHNY, CDR2 SVGAGI (reference sequence). The V and J ends lost 8 bases and 0 bases, in that order; junction bases with no gene match: 3. The length of the CDR3 is 15 residues. The CDR3 sequence: CASRGQGTTNEKLFF. In nucleotides, the CDR3 is TGTGCCAGCCGGGGACAGGGGACAACTAATGAAAAACTGTTTTTT.

Comment on this clone: Other DNA sequences in this sample translate to the same CDR3. The rearrangement links TRBV6-2 or TRBV6-3 to TRBJ2-3, with D possibly matching TRBD2 (5 bases). Trimming took off 2 bases at V and 4 bases at J, with 10 bases between the two ends. Germline V gene sequence: CDR1 MNHEY, CDR2 SVGEGT. The CDR3 totals 14 residues. The CDR3 region has the DNA TGTGCCAGCAGTTACCTAACTAGTTCAGATACGCAGTATTTT. Translation: CASSYLTSSDTQYF.

The genes are TRBV6-5 and TRBJ1-1; 8 bases fit TRBD1. The ends lost 6 bases at V and 13 bases at J; junction bases unmatched: 13. CDR1 is MNHEY, CDR2 SVGAGI, per germline. The CDR3 sequence is 13 residues long. CDR3 nucleotide sequence: TGTGCCAGCAGCATGGACAGGGCCCTCGAGGGTTTCTTT. Encoded protein: CASSMDRALEGFF.

The table lists this clone with a few counts. The V gene is TRBV5-1, the J gene TRBJ2-3; D gene ambiguous. CDR1 is SGHRS, CDR2 YFSETQ, per germline. V lost 1 base and J 0 bases, leaving 6 bases between the germline ends. This CDR3 is 14 amino acids long. The CDR3 sequence: CASSLFYSTDTQYF. CDR3 nucleotides: TGCGCCAGCAGCTTGTTTTATAGCACAGATACGCAGTATTTT.

This chain connects TRBV9 to TRBJ1-4, with 8 bases that match TRBD1. The CDR3 runs 15 residues. The V gene's germline CDR1 is SGDLS and CDR2 YYNGEE. The V and J ends lost 4 bases and 5 bases, in that order; junction bases with no gene match: 7. The CDR3 sequence: CASSPGQGWNEKLFF. The CDR3 coding sequence is TGTGCCAGCAGCCCTGGACAGGGTTGGAATGAAAAACTGTTTTTT.

The chain carries TRBV6-5 and TRBJ2-3; 9 bases line up with TRBD2. V shed 6 bases, J shed 2 bases, and the junction held 6 bases outside the gene matches. The CDR3 is made up of 15 amino acids. CDR1 and CDR2 from the germline V gene are MNHEY and SVGAGI. CDR3 bases: TGTGCCAGCAGCCTCAGACTAGCGGCCACAGATACGCAGTATTTT. As protein: CASSLRLAATDTQYF.

The chain links TRBV6-5 to TRBJ1-3, with D tentatively TRBD1 (6 bases). In germline, CDR1 is MNHEY, CDR2 SVGAGI. Trimming stripped 0 bases from V and 4 bases from J, with 10 bases between. This CDR3 is built from 15 residues. The CDR3 loop is CASSYSTGMGNTIYF. The CDR3, as DNA: TGTGCCAGCAGTTACTCAACAGGGATGGGAAACACCATATATTTT.

The rearrangement links TRBV7-2 to TRBJ2-7, with TRBD2 as a possible D gene (5 bases). The CDR3 is 15 residues long. The germline V and J ends were trimmed by 5 bases and 1 base, with 15 bases remaining between them. Per the germline V gene, CDR1 is SGHTA and CDR2 is FQGNSA. The CDR3, as DNA: TGTGCCAGCAGCCCGGAGGACGCGTCGTCCTACGAGCAGTACTTC. Its protein is CASSPEDASSYEQYF.

The chain recombines TRBV5-6 with TRBJ2-3; TRBD1 matches at 9 bases. V gave up 3 bases and J gave up 0 bases; unmatched junction bases: 5. Germline values: CDR1 SGHDT, CDR2 YYEEEE. The length of the CDR3 is 16 residues. The CDR3 reads CASSSSGTGSTDTQYF. CDR3 sequence (DNA): TGTGCCAGCAGCTCCTCCGGGACAGGGAGCACAGATACGCAGTATTTT.

CDR3 loop: CASSPTPGSPSGNTIYF. Written as DNA, the CDR3 is TGTGCCAGCTCACCAACACCCGGGTCTCCCTCTGGAAACACCATATATTTT. The rearrangement joins TRBV18 to TRBJ1-3; D is undetermined. Germline CDR1 is KGHSH and CDR2 is LQKENI. Trimming stripped 2 bases from V and 0 bases from J, with 14 bases between. This CDR3 is built from 17 residues.

V usage is TRBV19 and J usage is TRBJ1-2; D not certain. CDR3 length equals 13 residues. The germline V and J ends were trimmed by 1 base and 8 bases, with 11 bases remaining between them. The germline V gene has CDR1 LNHDA and CDR2 SQIVND (reference sequence). The CDR3 loop reads CASSIGAGRGYTF. The CDR3 nucleotides are TGTGCCAGTAGTATAGGTGCGGGTAGGGGCTACACCTTC.

V usage is TRBV6-1 and J usage is TRBJ1-3; perhaps TRBD1 as D (5 bases). CDR1 and CDR2 from the germline V gene are MNHNS and SASEGT. CDR3 size: 16 residues. V was clipped by 3 bases and J by 0 bases, with 12 bases between them. CDR3 bases: TGTGCCAGCAGTGAGTTATTCGGGGGCTCTGGAAACACCATATATTTT. Protein sequence: CASSELFGGSGNTIYF.

The chain links TRBV5-6 to TRBJ2-7; 12 bases fit TRBD1. The CDR3 has 15 residues. CDR1 is SGHDT and CDR2 is YYEEEE in the germline V gene. V trimming: 2 bases; J trimming: 4 bases; junction bases outside the gene matches: 4. CDR3 sequence: CASSFGTGGGYEQYF. In DNA, the CDR3 is TGTGCCAGCAGCTTCGGGACAGGGGGCGGGTACGAGCAGTACTTC.

This clone was seen a single time. The J gene is TRBJ2-7, the V gene TRBV19, with TRBD1 matching 8 bases. The germline V gene encodes CDR1 LNHDA and CDR2 SQIVND (reference sequence). With V trimmed by 6 bases and J by 2 bases, 3 bases remained unmatched. The CDR3 runs 13 residues. The CDR3 loop reads CASSQDRAYEQYF. In DNA form, the CDR3 reads TGTGCCAGTAGCCAGGACAGGGCCTACGAGCAGTACTTC.

The V call is TRBV21-1, the J call TRBJ2-2; the D call in the table, TRBD1, was not verified against the DNA. TRBV21-1 is a recognized pseudogene. This CDR3 contains 14 residues. CDR3 residues: CARLGDNNTGELFF. The CDR3 DNA reads as TGTGCCAGACTTGGGGACAATAACACCGGGGAGCTGTTTTTT.

This chain joins TRBV7-2 and TRBJ2-5, with 8 bases identical to TRBD2. With 5 bases clipped from V and 0 bases from J, the junction kept 2 bases outside the gene matches. The CDR3 is 14 residues long. In germline, CDR1 is SGHTA, CDR2 FQGNSA. CDR3 DNA sequence: TGTGCCAGCAGCCCGCGGGGGGACCAAGAGACCCAGTACTTC. Protein: CASSPRGDQETQYF.

The V gene is TRBV2, the J gene TRBJ2-5; 12 bases are a match to TRBD2. The CDR3 length is 17 residues. V shed 3 bases and J 2 bases; nucleotides not matched to a gene: 7. Germline CDR1 SNHLY, CDR2 FYNNEI. The CDR3 nucleotides read TGTGCCAGCAGTGATTTTACTAGCGGGGGGCTTCAAGAGACCCAGTACTTC. Its protein product is CASSDFTSGGLQETQYF.

The chain has TRBV28 and TRBJ1-1; 9 bases agree with TRBD1. Trimming removed 3 bases from V and 10 bases from J; junction bases left unmatched: 12. This CDR3 spans 15 amino acids. Per the germline V gene, CDR1 is MDHEN and CDR2 is SYDVKM. The CDR3 protein is CASSFETGTGRRAFF. For the CDR3, the DNA is TGTGCCAGCAGTTTTGAAACCGGGACAGGGCGTCGAGCTTTCTTT.

The chain combines TRBV18 with TRBJ1-4, with TRBD1 matching over 9 bases. J lost 2 bases, V lost 3 bases, and 1 base had no gene match. The CDR3 has 15 amino acids. Germline-derived CDR1 and CDR2 are KGHSH and LQKENI. The CDR3 DNA follows: TGTGCCAGCTCACCCGACAGGGGGACTAATGAAAAACTGTTTTTT. This sequence encodes CASSPDRGTNEKLFF.

The sample holds one count of this clone. V and J are TRBV5-5 and TRBJ2-5; D is uncertain. In germline, CDR1 is SGHKS, CDR2 YYEKEE (reference sequence). The CDR3 contains 12 residues. V lost 1 base to trimming and J lost 4 bases, with 5 bases between them. The chain's CDR3 is CASSLSRETQYF. CDR3 DNA: TGTGCCAGCAGCTTGTCTAGAGAGACCCAGTACTTC.

The chain uses TRBV7-3 and TRBJ2-2; 8 bases match TRBD2. CDR3 length: 18 amino acids. Trimming at V came to 2 bases and at J to 4 bases, leaving 12 bases not matched to a gene. Per germline, CDR1 SGHTA and CDR2 FQGTGA. CDR3 sequence reads: CASSLRGSSGGGTGELFF. CDR3 bases: TGTGCCAGCAGCTTACGCGGGTCCAGCGGGGGTGGCACCGGGGAGCTGTTTTTT.

V and J are TRBV5-6 and TRBJ2-2; 8 nucleotides line up with TRBD1. This CDR3 spans 15 amino acids. Germline values: CDR1 SGHDT, CDR2 YYEEEE. Trimming cost V 0 bases and J 4 bases; bases outside gene matches: 2. Here the CDR3 DNA reads TGTGCCAGCAGCTTGGGGCAGGGGGCCACCGGGGAGCTGTTTTTT. Encoded protein: CASSLGQGATGELFF.

The DNA for the CDR3 is TGTGCCAGCAGTATGACCATTCGGGGTGAGCAGTTCTTC. It codes for CASSMTIRGEQFF. The chain links TRBV6-5 to TRBJ2-1; D perhaps matches TRBD2 (5 bases). CDR1 and CDR2 from the germline V gene are MNHEY and SVGAGI. This CDR3 has 13 amino acids. Trimming took 5 bases from V and 9 from J, leaving 14 bases between them.

The chain couples TRBV11-3 to TRBJ2-1; D gene ambiguous. The V gene lost 4 bases and the J gene lost 6 bases, with 10 bases spanning the gap. The CDR3 runs to 13 residues. Germline loops: CDR1 SGHNT, CDR2 YENEEA. CDR3 sequence reads: CASSSNILNEQFF. CDR3 nucleotides: TGTGCCAGCAGCTCGAATATACTCAATGAGCAGTTCTTC.

This chain links TRBV6-5 with TRBJ1-1; 7 nucleotides agree with TRBD1. The trim removed 2 bases at V and 2 bases at J, leaving 8 bases unmatched. The CDR3 sequence is 16 residues long. The V gene's germline CDR1 is MNHEY and CDR2 SVGAGI. The CDR3 DNA reads TGTGCCAGCAGTTACAGAGGGCAAGGGGGCAACACTGAAGCTTTCTTT. Translated: CASSYRGQGGNTEAFF.

V usage is TRBV2 and J usage is TRBJ1-6; D is unresolved. Germline assignment: CDR1 SNHLY and CDR2 FYNNEI. The CDR3 extends over 14 amino acids. Deletions cut 1 base from V and 6 bases from J, with 7 bases between. CDR3 sequence reads: CASSEDQFNSPLHF. The CDR3 DNA reads as TGTGCCAGCAGTGAAGACCAGTTTAATTCACCCCTCCACTTT.

This chain's CDR3 is CASSLSGISNQPQHF. The CDR3 DNA is TGTGCCAGCAGTTTATCAGGGATTAGCAATCAGCCCCAGCATTTT. The V call is TRBV28, the J call TRBJ1-5; perhaps TRBD1 as D (5 bases). The CDR3 spans 15 residues. Trimming removed 1 base from V and 0 bases from J, with 7 bases in between. Germline V lookup: CDR1 MDHEN, CDR2 SYDVKM.

CDR3 coding DNA: TGCAGCGTTGACCGAGGAACCGAGCAGTTCTTC. Protein sequence: CSVDRGTEQFF. The chain uses TRBV29-1 and TRBJ2-1; no clear D. The CDR3 consists of 11 residues. V lost 3 bases, J lost 10 bases, and 10 bases lay in between. The germline gives CDR1 SQVTM, CDR2 ANQGSEA.

The V gene is TRBV6-5, the J gene TRBJ1-1; the D gene is possibly TRBD1 (6 bases). The length of the CDR3 is 16 residues. Trimming pared 0 bases from V and 0 bases from J, leaving 11 bases between. Germline lookup yields CDR1 MNHEY and CDR2 SVGAGI. Here the CDR3 reads CASSYSMTGVNTEAFF. The CDR3 DNA sequence: TGTGCCAGCAGTTACTCGATGACAGGAGTGAACACTGAAGCTTTCTTT.